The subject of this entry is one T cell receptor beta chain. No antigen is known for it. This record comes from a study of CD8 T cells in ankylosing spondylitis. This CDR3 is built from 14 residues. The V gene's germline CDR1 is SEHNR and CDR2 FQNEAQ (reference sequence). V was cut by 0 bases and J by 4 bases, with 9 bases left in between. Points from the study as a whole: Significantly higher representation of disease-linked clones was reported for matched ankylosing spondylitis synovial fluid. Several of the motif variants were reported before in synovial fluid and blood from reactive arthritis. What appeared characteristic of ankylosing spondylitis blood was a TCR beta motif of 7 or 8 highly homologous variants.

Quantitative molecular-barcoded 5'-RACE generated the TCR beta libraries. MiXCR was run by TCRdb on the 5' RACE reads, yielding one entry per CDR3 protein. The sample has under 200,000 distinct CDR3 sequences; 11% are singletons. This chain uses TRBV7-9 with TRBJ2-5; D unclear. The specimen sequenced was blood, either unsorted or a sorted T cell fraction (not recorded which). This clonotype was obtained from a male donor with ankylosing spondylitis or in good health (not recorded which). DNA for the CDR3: TGTGCCAGCAGCTTAGCTAGCTCGGGAGAGACCCAGTACTTC. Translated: CASSLASSGETQYF.